This T cell receptor (beta chain) originates from a study of T cell repertoires in cytomegalovirus infection. About the study: In public TCR beta signatures, there were indications of both CMV infection and matching HLA type.

TCRdb re-derived calls from the reads in MiXCR, one entry per CDR3 protein. The sample carries under 350,000 distinct CDR3 sequences, roughly a tenth recorded once. V dropped 2 bases and J dropped 7; count of bases not matched to a gene: 9. CDR3 length: 15 amino acids. The germline gives CDR1 ENHRY, CDR2 SYGVKD. Many counts were recorded for this clonotype. Sequences were obtained from PBMCs. V usage is TRBV10-3 and J usage is TRBJ1-1, with 8 bases lining up with TRBD1. The receptor comes from a human donor in good health (CMV status not recorded). Some clones in this sample may be carry-over from other donors' samples. The CDR3 DNA sequence: TGTGCCATCAGTGAGCCGGGGACAGGTACCATTGAAGCTTTCTTT. Residues: CAISEPGTGTIEAFF.